This is a list of T cell receptor beta chains from one sample in a study of blood T cell repertoires in COVID-19. Clones were read by immunoSEQ multiplex PCR, and TCRdb kept only the in-frame ones, dropping some. Of roughly 140,000 clones in the sample, around 89% were seen once. The sample was peripheral blood. These receptors were taken from a human donor in a cohort sampled during active COVID-19. The CDR3 runs from the conserved cysteine through the conserved F or W. The order of the fields is V gene, D gene, CDR3 protein. A D gene is named only where the DNA matches it firmly.

V gene: TRBV3-1/TRBV3-2
D gene: NA
CDR3 protein: CASRGRRTEAFF

V gene: TRBV4-1
D gene: TRBD2
CDR3 protein: CASSQVRAGIYSYEQYF

V gene: TRBV5-4
D gene: NA
CDR3 protein: CASTLQGHPNTEAFF

V gene: TRBV2
D gene: NA
CDR3 protein: CASKEASASYEQYF

V gene: TRBV19
D gene: NA
CDR3 protein: CASSIGRGASEKLFF

V gene: TRBV7-3
D gene: NA
CDR3 protein: CASSLSGVSYNEQFF

V gene: TRBV2
D gene: TRBD1
CDR3 protein: CASSGGQGPYGYTF

V gene: TRBV13
D gene: NA
CDR3 protein: CASSGADYNEQFF

V gene: TRBV4-3
D gene: TRBD1
CDR3 protein: CASSQRAGTGRQTQYF

V gene: TRBV7-3
D gene: NA
CDR3 protein: CATGGDSNTGELFF

V gene: TRBV5-5
D gene: NA
CDR3 protein: CASSHPTVSNEKLFF

V gene: TRBV5-1
D gene: NA
CDR3 protein: CASSLTGLGNTIYF

V gene: TRBV7-9
D gene: NA
CDR3 protein: CASSPGTMADTQYF

V gene: TRBV10-3
D gene: NA
CDR3 protein: CAISVGLNQPQHF

V gene: TRBV18
D gene: TRBD2
CDR3 protein: CASSLGLAGDEQYF

V gene: TRBV9
D gene: NA
CDR3 protein: CASSVVRRNYGYTF

V gene: TRBV10-3
D gene: TRBD1
CDR3 protein: CAISATQGEVGYTF

V gene: TRBV29-1
D gene: NA
CDR3 protein: CSVEMGAQTDTQYF

V gene: TRBV6-5
D gene: NA
CDR3 protein: CASSYSTKNEQFF

V gene: TRBV18
D gene: TRBD1
CDR3 protein: CASSPGQGVVGYTF

V gene: TRBV6-2/TRBV6-3
D gene: NA
CDR3 protein: CASSLGDFTEAFF

V gene: TRBV12-5
D gene: NA
CDR3 protein: CASLDRPGLNTGELFF

V gene: TRBV5-5
D gene: TRBD1
CDR3 protein: CASSASTGMNTEAFF

V gene: TRBV7-9
D gene: TRBD1
CDR3 protein: CASSLGTGGPTRQYF

V gene: TRBV4-1
D gene: TRBD1
CDR3 protein: CASSRIADRDSYEQYF

V gene: TRBV5-4
D gene: TRBD1
CDR3 protein: CASSIGGGQGYGYTF

V gene: TRBV12-3/TRBV12-4
D gene: NA
CDR3 protein: CAILMNTGELFF

V gene: TRBV7-8
D gene: NA
CDR3 protein: CASSLALAGRGGEKLFF

V gene: TRBV2
D gene: TRBD1
CDR3 protein: CASRTGSGNTIYF

V gene: TRBV4-3
D gene: TRBD1
CDR3 protein: CASSQPGQGAYNEQFF

V gene: TRBV5-6
D gene: NA
CDR3 protein: CASSFISGDLGYTF

V gene: TRBV12-3/TRBV12-4
D gene: NA
CDR3 protein: CASTQTGNTEAFF

V gene: TRBV14
D gene: NA
CDR3 protein: CASSPLRGRSYNEQFF

V gene: TRBV4-2
D gene: TRBD2
CDR3 protein: CASSQGAGQQYF

V gene: TRBV6-1
D gene: NA
CDR3 protein: CASSEMWAENTEAFF

V gene: TRBV4-3
D gene: TRBD1
CDR3 protein: CASSGPGQGAADYGYTF